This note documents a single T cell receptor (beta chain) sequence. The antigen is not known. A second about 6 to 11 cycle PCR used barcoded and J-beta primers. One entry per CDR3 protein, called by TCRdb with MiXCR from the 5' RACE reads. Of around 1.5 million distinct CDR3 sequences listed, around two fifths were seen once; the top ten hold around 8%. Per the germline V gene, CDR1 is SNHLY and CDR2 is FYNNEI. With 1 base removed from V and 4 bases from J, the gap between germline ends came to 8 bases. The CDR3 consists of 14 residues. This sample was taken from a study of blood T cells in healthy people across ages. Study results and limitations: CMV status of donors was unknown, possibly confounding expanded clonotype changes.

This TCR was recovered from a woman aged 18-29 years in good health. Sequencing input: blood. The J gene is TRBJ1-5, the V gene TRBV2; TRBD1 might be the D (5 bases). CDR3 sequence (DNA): TGTGCCAGCAGTGAAGAACAGGAAAATCAGCCCCAGCATTTT. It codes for CASSEEQENQPQHF.